Shown below are 21 T cell receptor beta chains from a single sample sequenced in a study of blood T cell repertoires in COVID-19. Libraries were prepared by immunoSEQ multiplex PCR; TCRdb keeps only in-frame clonotypes and omits some of them. Of 120,000 or so clones detected, roughly four fifths appear once; the ten largest clones hold roughly 17%. The sample was peripheral blood. These receptors originate from a man aged 25-45 years with COVID-19, enrolled during active disease.

J is TRBJ2-5 and V is TRBV10-3; 8 nucleotides agree with TRBD1. Trimming removed 8 bases from V and 2 bases from J; junction bases left unmatched: 4. CDR1 and CDR2 from the germline V gene are ENHRY and SYGVKD. This CDR3 has 13 residues. CDR3 in DNA: TGTGCCATCGGAAGACAGGGGCAAGAGACCCAGTACTTC. The encoded protein is CAIGRQGQETQYF.

This clone has a handful of counts. V gene TRBV2 combines with J gene TRBJ1-5; 9 bases are shared with TRBD1. Unmatched junction bases numbered 13, after V lost 4 bases and J lost 3 bases. The CDR3 sequence is 18 residues long. Germline V CDR1 and CDR2: SNHLY, FYNNEI. CDR3 sequence: CASSVTHLTGGTNQPQHF. The CDR3 nucleotides read TGTGCCAGCAGTGTGACACACTTGACAGGGGGTACCAATCAGCCCCAGCATTTT.

The CDR3 reads CATSGGGATDTQYF. CDR3 coding DNA: TGTGCCACCAGCGGCGGGGGGGCCACAGATACGCAGTATTTT. V is TRBV15 and J is TRBJ2-3; the match to TRBD2 covers 9 bases. The CDR3 totals 14 residues. V dropped 5 bases and J dropped 2; count of bases not matched to a gene: 2. CDR1 is LNHNV and CDR2 is YYDKDF in the germline V gene (reference sequence).

The chain links TRBV18 to TRBJ2-7; D is unresolved. The germline CDR1 and CDR2 sequences are KGHSH and LQKENI. V was shortened by 2 bases and J by 2 bases, with 4 bases between the two germline ends. The CDR3 runs 12 residues. The CDR3 sequence is CASSPGPYEQYF. CDR3 bases: TGTGCCAGCTCACCAGGCCCCTACGAGCAGTACTTC.

This rearrangement joins TRBV3-1 (or the pseudogene TRBV3-2) to TRBJ1-2, with D maybe TRBD1 (5 bases). CDR3 length: 15 amino acids. The ends were cut back, 0 bases at V and 5 bases at J, with 13 bases in the middle. Looked up from germline, CDR1 is LGHDT and CDR2 is YNNKEL (reference sequence). The CDR3, as DNA: TGTGCCAGCAGCCAAGATGGGACTGCTCGGTATGGCTACACCTTC. It codes for CASSQDGTARYGYTF.

The V call is TRBV19, the J call TRBJ1-3; D gene unclear. Germline assignment: CDR1 LNHDA and CDR2 SQIVND (reference sequence). The length of the CDR3 is 15 residues. V was pared by 4 bases and J by 0 bases, with 10 bases between. The CDR3 spells CASSTRHISGNTIYF. CDR3 sequence (DNA): TGTGCCAGTAGTACCCGACACATCTCTGGAAACACCATATATTTT. The whole variable domain, filled in from reference TRBV19 and TRBJ1-3, reads DGGITQSPKYLFRKEGQNVTLSCEQNLNHDAMYWYRQDPGQGLRLIYYSQIVNDFQKGDIAEGYSVSREKKESFPLTVTSAQKNPTAFYLCASSTRHISGNTIYFGEGSWLTVV.

As regards this clone: An end of the junction does not agree with germline; a read error may underlie this. The genes are TRBV2 and TRBJ2-1; TRBD2 might be the D (7 bases). Germline V CDR1 and CDR2: SNHLY, FYNNEI. This CDR3 has 14 residues. The CDR3 here is CASRSGGGYDEQFF. The CDR3 nucleotides are TGTGCCAGCAGGAGTGGGGGGGGCTACGATGAGCAGTTCTTC. Using reference TRBV2 and TRBJ2-1 for the parts outside the CDR3, the full variable domain is EPEVTQTPSHQVTQMGQEVILRCVPISNHLYFYWYRQILGQKVEFLVSFYNNEISEKSEIFDDQFSVERPDGSNFTLKIRSTKLEDSAMYFCASRSGGGYDEQFFGPGTRLTVL.

V is TRBV21-1 and J is TRBJ2-7; TRBD1 is the table's D call, not checked against the DNA. TRBV21-1 counts as a pseudogene. The CDR3 is 19 amino acids. CDR3 sequence (DNA): TGTGCCAGCAGCAAAAGCCCCCCCTTCACAGGGGCTACCTCCTACGAGCAGTACTTC. Encoded protein: CASSKSPPFTGATSYEQYF.

Regarding this clone: The identical CDR3 is also encoded by other nucleotide sequences in the sample. The chain is built from TRBV3-1 (or the pseudogene TRBV3-2) and TRBJ2-1, with D perhaps matching TRBD2 (5 bases). The germline CDR1 and CDR2 sequences are LGHDT and YNNKEL (reference sequence). Trimming left V 1 base short and J 7 bases short, with 5 bases between. The CDR3 contains 12 residues. The CDR3 DNA follows: TGTGCCAGCAGCCAAGGGAGGAATGAGCAGTTCTTC. Amino acid sequence: CASSQGRNEQFF.

The chain carries TRBV7-9 and TRBJ1-5; no clear D gene. CDR3 length: 14 amino acids. Germline-derived CDR1 and CDR2 are SEHNR and FQNEAQ (reference sequence). V was clipped by 4 bases and J by 7 bases, with 14 bases between them. The CDR3 loop is CASSYTGVGQPQHF. The CDR3 DNA follows: TGTGCCAGCAGCTATACCGGGGTAGGGCAGCCCCAGCATTTT.

Written as DNA, the CDR3 is TGCGCCAGCAGCCCCCTTGACAGGGGCGAAAAACTGTTTTTT. It translates to CASSPLDRGEKLFF. The J gene is TRBJ1-4, the V gene TRBV5-1, with TRBD1 matching 8 bases. Unmatched junction bases numbered 7, after V lost 4 bases and J lost 8 bases. Germline CDR1 SGHRS, CDR2 YFSETQ. There are 14 residues in the CDR3.

CDR3 protein: CASSLAGQSNTGELFF. CDR3 bases: TGTGCCAGCAGCTTAGCGGGACAGTCAAACACCGGGGAGCTGTTTTTT. This chain links TRBV7-6 with TRBJ2-2; 7 bases map to TRBD1. CDR1 and CDR2 (germline): SGHVS, FNYEAQ. The CDR3 runs to 16 residues. Unmatched junction bases numbered 3, after V lost 0 bases and J lost 2 bases.

In the case of this clone: The same CDR3 arises from other DNA sequences in this sample as well. This sequence joins TRBV19 and TRBJ1-5; D unresolved. Germline V gene lookup returns CDR1 LNHDA and CDR2 SQIVND (reference sequence). The CDR3 runs 15 residues. V shed 4 bases and J shed 1 base, with 11 bases lying between them. In DNA form, the CDR3 reads TGTGCCAGTAGTACAACGGTCCCCAGCAATCAGCCCCAGCATTTT. This encodes CASSTTVPSNQPQHF.

This clone is a singleton in its sample. The chain joins TRBV5-1 to TRBJ2-7; 8 nucleotides line up with TRBD2. The CDR3 is 14 residues long. CDR1 is SGHRS and CDR2 is YFSETQ in the germline V gene. V gave up 6 bases and J gave up 6 bases; unmatched junction bases: 11. The CDR3 here is CASTDGGAAFEQYF. Here the CDR3 DNA reads TGCGCCAGCACGGACGGGGGGGCTGCGTTCGAGCAGTACTTC.

The chain has TRBV12-5 and TRBJ1-5, with TRBD1 identical over 7 bases. Looked up from germline, CDR1 is LGHNT and CDR2 is FRNRAP. This CDR3 spans 15 amino acids. The V and J ends lost 1 base and 7 bases, in that order; junction bases with no gene match: 7. The CDR3 loop reads CASGLAQGGGQPQHF. The CDR3 DNA reads TGTGCTAGTGGTTTGGCCCAAGGGGGCGGACAGCCCCAGCATTTT.

The V and J genes are TRBV28 and TRBJ1-3, with 8 positions matching TRBD1. Trimming cost V 5 bases and J 4 bases; bases outside gene matches: 10. The germline V gene encodes CDR1 MDHEN and CDR2 SYDVKM. This CDR3 contains 16 residues. This chain's CDR3 is CASSPGQGVAGNTIYF. CDR3 nucleotides: TGTGCCAGCAGTCCCGGACAGGGTGTAGCGGGAAACACCATATATTTT.

V and J are TRBV5-4 and TRBJ2-1; 8 bases match TRBD1. Germline trimming cut 4 bases from V and 0 bases from J; bases unmatched to any gene: 6. The CDR3 has 16 amino acids. Germline V gene data show CDR1 as SGHNT and CDR2 as YYREEE (reference sequence). The CDR3 bases are TGTGCCAGCAGCGCAGGGGGCCCCGACTCCTACAATGAGCAGTTCTTC. It encodes CASSAGGPDSYNEQFF.

This sequence joins TRBV18 and TRBJ2-7, with D possibly TRBD1 on 5 matching bases. From germline, CDR1 is KGHSH and CDR2 LQKENI. V shed 1 base and J shed 3 bases, with 16 bases lying between them. The CDR3 sequence is 16 residues long. In nucleotides, the CDR3 is TGTGCCAGCTCACCACGTTCTCGGACGGACAACTACGAGCAGTACTTC. This encodes CASSPRSRTDNYEQYF.

V is TRBV3-1 (or the pseudogene TRBV3-2) and J is TRBJ2-4; D is undetermined. Trimming took 2 bases from V and 1 from J, leaving 9 bases between them. Germline CDR1 is LGHDT and CDR2 is YNNKEL (reference sequence). This CDR3 has 15 residues. In nucleotides, the CDR3 is TGTGCCAGCAGCCAACTAAGTTCGGCCAAAAACATTCAGTACTTC. Its translation: CASSQLSSAKNIQYF.

The DNA of the CDR3 is TGTGCCAGCAGCTTCACCGGGACAGGGGTAGGGGGCTACACCTTC. This gives the protein CASSFTGTGVGGYTF. The chain recombines TRBV5-6 with TRBJ1-2, with 10 nucleotides matching TRBD1. Germline CDR1 and CDR2: SGHDT and YYEEEE. V lost 2 bases, J lost 8 bases, and 9 bases stayed unmatched. This CDR3 has 15 amino acids.

This chain joins TRBV11-2 and TRBJ2-3; D gene unclear. V gave up 4 bases and J gave up 1 base, with 12 bases separating them. There are 15 residues in the CDR3. Per germline, CDR1 SGHAT and CDR2 FQNNGV. CDR3 amino acids: CASSYGALGTDTQYF. In DNA, the CDR3 is TGTGCCAGCAGCTACGGAGCGTTGGGCACAGATACGCAGTATTTT.